These T cell receptor beta chains were read from a single sample in a study of blood T cell repertoires in COVID-19. Sequencing was performed with immunoSEQ multiplex PCR; in TCRdb, only in-frame clones are kept and a portion is missing. Of hundreds of thousands of clones in the sample, just under 90% were seen once. Sequences were obtained from peripheral blood. The receptors shown here come from a woman aged 25 to 39 with COVID-19, enrolled during active disease. CDR3s include the opening cysteine and the closing phenylalanine or tryptophan. Each record gives: D gene, J gene, V gene, clone size, CDR3 DNA, CDR3 protein. The D gene is left open where the match is weak. Expanded clones are given a class, and other clones once, few, many or no size at all.

>TRBD1|TRBJ1-2|TRBV7-8|.
TGTGCCAGCAGCTTAGTGGGACAGGGGGACTATGGCTACACCTTC
CASSLVGQGDYGYTF
>.|TRBJ1-1|TRBV5-1|.
TGCGCCAGCAGCTTAAAGCTGGACACTGAAGCTTTCTTT
CASSLKLDTEAFF
>TRBD1|TRBJ1-1|TRBV20-1|.
TGCAGTGCTAGTTTAGGACAGGGATCTGAAGCTTTCTTT
CSASLGQGSEAFF
>TRBD2|TRBJ2-2|TRBV2|.
TGTGCCAGCAGTGATCAAGCGGGGGGAATCGGGGAGCTGTTTTTT
CASSDQAGGIGELFF
>TRBD1|TRBJ1-1|TRBV3-1/TRBV3-2|once
TGTGCCAGCAGCCAGGCGTCAGGGGGGACTGAAGCTTTCTTT
CASSQASGGTEAFF
>.|TRBJ2-1|TRBV5-1|.
TGCGCCAGCAGCGCAGGGGAGACCTACAATGAGCAGTTCTTC
CASSAGETYNEQFF
>.|TRBJ1-4|TRBV7-6|.
TGTGCCAGCAGCTCCTACCCCACGACAGGTGCAACTAATGAAAAACTGTTTTTT
CASSSYPTTGATNEKLFF
>.|TRBJ2-7|TRBV20-1|.
TGCAGTGCTTTCACACCGGGGGAGCAGTACTTC
CSAFTPGEQYF
>.|TRBJ1-1|TRBV7-2|.
TGTGCCAGCAGCCCCTTACAGTGGAAGGACACTGAAGCTTTCTTT
CASSPLQWKDTEAFF
>TRBD1|TRBJ1-3|TRBV6-1|few
TGTGCCAGCAGTGAATTATGGACAGGGAGCTCTGGAAACACCATATATTTT
CASSELWTGSSGNTIYF